Shown below are 32 T cell receptor beta chains from a single sample sequenced in a study of cytomegalovirus exposure and HLA in healthy donors. In the PCR, 60 Vbeta and 13 Jbeta primers were used. Libraries were prepared by immunoSEQ multiplex PCR; TCRdb keeps only in-frame clonotypes and omits some of them. In the table there are around 95,000 clones, over 75% of which are singletons. The sequencing input was PBMCs. The receptors stem from a female donor in good health and CMV-seropositive.

This clone appeared a few times. This chain links TRBV5-1 with TRBJ2-7; D may be TRBD2 (5 bases). The CDR3 runs 14 residues. Trimming cost V 0 bases and J 4 bases, with 11 bases left between them. Germline values: CDR1 SGHRS, CDR2 YFSETQ. CDR3 region: CASSLGGEVYEQYF. CDR3 nucleotides: TGCGCCAGCAGCTTGGGGGGAGAGGTATACGAGCAGTACTTC. Drawing the rest from reference TRBV5-1 and TRBJ2-7, the complete variable domain is KAGVTQTPRYLIKTRGQQVTLSCSPISGHRSVSWYQQTPGQGLQFLFEYFSETQRNKGNFPGRFSGRQFSNSRSEMNVSTLELGDSALYLCASSLGGEVYEQYFGPGTRLTVT.

This chain uses TRBV2 with TRBJ1-5, with 11 bases aligning to TRBD1. The CDR3 has 15 residues. Looked up from germline, CDR1 is SNHLY and CDR2 is FYNNEI. V shed 4 bases, J shed 6 bases, and the junction held 5 bases outside the gene matches. CDR3 coding DNA: TGTGCCAGCAGTGGAAGGACAGGGGGCTCTCAGCCCCAGCATTTT. This sequence encodes CASSGRTGGSQPQHF.

The genes are TRBV6-1 and TRBJ2-5; a possible D gene is TRBD2 (6 bases). With the DNA end fitting TRBJ2-7 better, the J assignment may be wrong. CDR1 is MNHNS, CDR2 SASEGT, per germline. This CDR3 has 14 amino acids. For the CDR3, the DNA is TGTGCCAGCGGCGGGAAGCCGAACTCCTACGAGCAGTACTTC. Its protein is CASGGKPNSYEQYF.

The chain's CDR3 is CASSEPRVGSYEQYF. The CDR3 coding sequence is TGTGCCAGCAGTGAACCCCGAGTCGGCTCCTACGAGCAGTACTTC. The chain has TRBV5-6 and TRBJ2-7, with unresolved D. V lost 5 bases to trimming and J lost 0 bases, with 15 bases between them. Per germline, CDR1 SGHDT and CDR2 YYEEEE. The length of the CDR3 is 15 residues. The variable domain in full, with the rest retrieved from reference TRBV5-6 and TRBJ2-7, is DAGVTQSPTHLIKTRGQQVTLRCSPKSGHDTVSWYQQALGQGPQFIFQYYEEEERQRGNFPDRFSGHQFPNYSSELNVNALLLGDSALYLCASSEPRVGSYEQYFGPGTRLTVT.

The rearrangement joins TRBV10-1 to TRBJ2-7, with 10 positions matching TRBD1. Germline V lookup: CDR1 WNHNN, CDR2 SYGVQD (reference sequence). With V trimmed by 4 bases and J by 7 bases, 1 base remained unmatched. This CDR3 comprises 12 residues. CDR3 nucleotides: TGCGCCAGCAGTGGGGACAGGGGTGAGCAGTACTTC. It yields the protein CASSGDRGEQYF.

J is TRBJ1-3 and V is TRBV19; D is undetermined. The CDR3 consists of 15 residues. In germline, CDR1 is LNHDA, CDR2 SQIVND (reference sequence). V lost 2 bases, J lost 0 bases, and 8 bases lay in between. The CDR3 region is CASSILPISGNTIYF. CDR3 nucleotides: TGTGCCAGTAGTATACTTCCTATCTCTGGAAACACCATATATTTT.

The chain combines TRBV7-9 with TRBJ2-7, with D unresolved. The CDR3 totals 15 residues. V gave up 1 base and J gave up 6 bases, with 16 bases separating them. Germline CDR1 and CDR2: SEHNR and FQNEAQ (reference sequence). CDR3 protein: CASSLGGSYIGEQYF. In DNA form, the CDR3 reads TGTGCCAGCAGCTTAGGAGGCTCATATATCGGCGAGCAGTACTTC.

V and J are TRBV6-1 and TRBJ1-1; 8 bases match TRBD1. V dropped 6 bases and J dropped 5; count of bases not matched to a gene: 11. The length of the CDR3 is 15 residues. Germline assignment: CDR1 MNHNS and CDR2 SASEGT. The CDR3 sequence: CASREERTGRTEAFF. The CDR3 nucleotides read TGTGCCAGCAGGGAGGAGCGGACAGGGAGAACTGAAGCTTTCTTT.

The chain uses TRBV27 and TRBJ2-7; D may be TRBD2 (5 bases). The V and J ends lost 3 bases and 5 bases respectively, with 14 bases between them. CDR1 is MNHEY, CDR2 SMNVEV, per germline (reference sequence). CDR3 size: 14 residues. The CDR3 is CASSLGSAGNEQYF. CDR3 coding DNA: TGTGCCAGCAGTTTGGGTAGCGCGGGCAACGAGCAGTACTTC.

V usage is TRBV6-1 and J usage is TRBJ1-5, with D possibly matching TRBD1 (6 bases). Per the germline V gene, CDR1 is MNHNS and CDR2 is SASEGT. V lost 2 bases to trimming and J lost 2 bases, with 19 bases between them. The CDR3 spans 18 residues. The CDR3 nucleotides read TGTGCCAGCAGTGAAACGGTACGGGGGGGGGCTCGCAATCAGCCCCAGCATTTT. It translates to CASSETVRGGARNQPQHF.

The V and J genes are TRBV15 and TRBJ2-5; D is perhaps TRBD2 (7 bases). The CDR3 length is 16 residues. V gave up 0 bases and J gave up 2 bases, with 13 bases separating them. Germline CDR1 is LNHNV and CDR2 is YYDKDF (reference sequence). For the CDR3, the DNA is TGTGCCACCAGCAGAGATCTTGCGGGGGCACAAGAGACCCAGTACTTC. Protein: CATSRDLAGAQETQYF.

This clone was recorded only once. The chain has TRBV7-8 and TRBJ2-2; 9 nucleotides match TRBD2. Germline lookup yields CDR1 SGHVS and CDR2 FQNEAQ. This CDR3 region has 17 residues. With V trimmed by 7 bases and J by 1 base, 10 bases remained unmatched. The CDR3 DNA follows: TGTGCCAGCACTTCAACCCTAGCGGGACAGAACACCGGGGAGCTGTTTTTT. This translates into CASTSTLAGQNTGELFF.

DNA for the CDR3: TGTGCCAGCTTAACCCGGTCAGGGGGTTCCTACGAGCAGTACTTC. It yields the protein CASLTRSGGSYEQYF. The chain has TRBV28 and TRBJ2-7; TRBD1 agrees at 7 bases. With 8 bases clipped from V and 1 base from J, the junction kept 11 bases outside the gene matches. Germline V gives CDR1 MDHEN, CDR2 SYDVKM. The length of the CDR3 is 15 residues.

The rearrangement joins TRBV2 to TRBJ2-3; no clear D. CDR3 length: 11 residues. The germline gives CDR1 SNHLY, CDR2 FYNNEI. The V gene lost 6 bases and the J gene lost 8 bases, with 9 bases spanning the gap. CDR3 residues: CASSPGSTQYF. For the CDR3, the DNA is TGTGCCAGCAGCCCGGGTAGTACGCAGTATTTT.

This chain uses TRBV6-6 with TRBJ1-5; no clear D gene. With 2 bases removed from V and 6 bases from J, the gap between germline ends came to 8 bases. CDR3 size: 13 residues. Germline CDR1 MNHNY, CDR2 SVGAGI (reference sequence). CDR3 sequence reads: CASSYEGFQPQHF. Written as DNA, the CDR3 is TGTGCCAGCAGTTACGAGGGATTTCAGCCCCAGCATTTT.

This clone occurred once. This chain joins TRBV19 and TRBJ1-3; no clear D. Germline assignment: CDR1 LNHDA and CDR2 SQIVND (reference sequence). This CDR3 is built from 13 residues. V lost 4 bases to trimming and J lost 0 bases, with 4 bases between them. The CDR3 nucleotides are TGTGCCAGTAGTAGCAGCTCTGGAAACACCATATATTTT. Its translation: CASSSSSGNTIYF. Looking up the rest from reference TRBV19 and TRBJ1-3 gives the full variable domain: DGGITQSPKYLFRKEGQNVTLSCEQNLNHDAMYWYRQDPGQGLRLIYYSQIVNDFQKGDIAEGYSVSREKKESFPLTVTSAQKNPTAFYLCASSSSSGNTIYFGEGSWLTVV.

A few counts support this clone. The rearrangement uses TRBV6-1 and TRBJ1-1; D is uncertain. The CDR3 length is 13 residues. Germline assignment: CDR1 MNHNS and CDR2 SASEGT. The germline V and J ends were trimmed by 2 bases and 6 bases, with 10 bases remaining between them. CDR3 DNA: TGTGCCAGCAGTGAATTCACGACTTCTGAAGCTTTCTTT. Residues: CASSEFTTSEAFF.

The chain recombines TRBV7-9 with TRBJ2-1; D ambiguous. The V gene lost 1 base and the J gene lost 3 bases, with 7 bases spanning the gap. This CDR3 region has 14 residues. The germline V gene has CDR1 SEHNR and CDR2 FQNEAQ (reference sequence). The CDR3 DNA reads as TGTGCCAGCAGCTTAGTGGCGGACTACAATGAGCAGTTCTTC. This gives the protein CASSLVADYNEQFF.

The chain joins TRBV5-4 to TRBJ1-1; D gene ambiguous. Germline V CDR1 and CDR2: SGHNT, YYREEE (reference sequence). Trimming left V 0 bases short and J 5 bases short, with 8 bases between. This CDR3 contains 13 residues. The CDR3 region is CASSLGGRTEAFF. In nucleotides, the CDR3 is TGTGCCAGCAGCTTGGGAGGTAGAACTGAAGCTTTCTTT.

The CDR3 DNA follows: TGCAGCGGGGGACAGGGAAACTATGGCTACACCTTC. As protein: CSGGQGNYGYTF. The J gene is TRBJ1-2, the V gene TRBV29-1; 9 bases line up with TRBD1. J lost 2 bases, V lost 7 bases, and 2 bases had no gene match. The CDR3 has 12 residues. Germline V gene sequence: CDR1 SQVTM, CDR2 ANQGSEA. Full variable domain (remainder filled in from reference TRBV29-1 and TRBJ1-2): SAVISQKPSRDICQRGTSLTIQCQVDSQVTMMFWYRQQPGQSLTLIATANQGSEATYESGFVIDKFPISRPNLTFSTLTVSNMSPEDSSIYLCSGGQGNYGYTFGSGTRLTVV.

The V call is TRBV18, the J call TRBJ1-3; 10 positions agree with TRBD1. Germline V gene sequence: CDR1 KGHSH, CDR2 LQKENI. Germline trimming cut 3 bases from V and 3 bases from J; bases unmatched to any gene: 5. CDR3 length: 16 amino acids. The CDR3: CASSPVTGGIGNTIYF. DNA of the CDR3: TGTGCCAGCTCACCCGTGACAGGGGGCATTGGAAACACCATATATTTT.

This chain uses TRBV27 with TRBJ2-1, with TRBD1 matching over 10 bases. Germline trimming cut 10 bases from V and 3 bases from J; bases unmatched to any gene: 6. CDR1 is MNHEY and CDR2 is SMNVEV in the germline V gene (reference sequence). The length of the CDR3 is 14 residues. CDR3 amino acids: CATMTGGDYNEQFF. CDR3 coding DNA: TGTGCCACCATGACAGGGGGCGACTACAATGAGCAGTTCTTC.

V and J are TRBV19 and TRBJ1-3, with D possibly matching TRBD1 (6 bases). V was trimmed by 7 bases and J by 2 bases, leaving 15 bases between them. Germline CDR1 LNHDA, CDR2 SQIVND (reference sequence). CDR3 length equals 15 residues. This CDR3 reads CASTRAAGAGNTIYF. For the CDR3, the DNA is TGTGCCAGTACCCGAGCCGCAGGGGCTGGAAACACCATATATTTT. Full variable domain (outside the CDR3, taken from reference TRBV19 and TRBJ1-3): DGGITQSPKYLFRKEGQNVTLSCEQNLNHDAMYWYRQDPGQGLRLIYYSQIVNDFQKGDIAEGYSVSREKKESFPLTVTSAQKNPTAFYLCASTRAAGAGNTIYFGEGSWLTVV.

V usage is TRBV5-1 and J usage is TRBJ1-2, with D tentatively TRBD1 (5 bases). The V end was cut by 0 bases, the J end by 10 bases, with 13 bases between. The length of the CDR3 is 13 residues. Germline assignment: CDR1 SGHRS and CDR2 YFSETQ. CDR3 in amino acids: CASSLGQGGYYTF. In DNA form, the CDR3 reads TGCGCCAGCAGCTTGGGGCAGGGAGGGTACTACACCTTC. Full variable domain (missing parts from reference TRBV5-1 and TRBJ1-2): KAGVTQTPRYLIKTRGQQVTLSCSPISGHRSVSWYQQTPGQGLQFLFEYFSETQRNKGNFPGRFSGRQFSNSRSEMNVSTLELGDSALYLCASSLGQGGYYTFGSGTRLTVV.

The rearrangement links TRBV19 to TRBJ2-5; 15 bases are a match to TRBD2. CDR1 is LNHDA, CDR2 SQIVND, per germline (reference sequence). V gave up 3 bases and J gave up 7 bases; unmatched junction bases: 3. The CDR3 loop spans 15 amino acids. CDR3 nucleotides: TGTGCCAGTAGTATCGGACTAGCGGGAGGGGGGACCCAGTACTTC. Translated, it gives CASSIGLAGGGTQYF.

The chain uses TRBV27 and TRBJ1-3; a weak D match, TRBD1 (5 bases). CDR1 MNHEY and CDR2 SMNVEV come from the germline V gene (reference sequence). The CDR3 extends over 14 amino acids. V lost 2 bases, J lost 8 bases, and 13 bases lay in between. The CDR3 loop is CASSLTAGRDTIYF. The CDR3 DNA reads TGTGCCAGCAGTTTAACGGCAGGGCGAGACACCATATATTTT.

The V gene is TRBV27, the J gene TRBJ2-3, with TRBD1 as a possible D gene (5 bases). The CDR3 is 13 amino acids. Trimming left V 5 bases short and J 7 bases short, with 13 bases between. Germline V gene sequence: CDR1 MNHEY, CDR2 SMNVEV (reference sequence). The CDR3 is CASSRTQVYTQYF. CDR3 DNA: TGTGCCAGCAGTCGGACACAAGTCTATACGCAGTATTTT.

This clone was detected only once. The CDR3 spells CASRHGEAFF. CDR3 nucleotide sequence: TGTGCCAGCAGGCACGGTGAAGCTTTCTTT. This chain joins TRBV6-1 and TRBJ1-1; no definite D call. The V gene's germline CDR1 is MNHNS and CDR2 SASEGT. V shed 6 bases and J shed 7 bases, with 6 bases lying between them. This CDR3 spans 10 amino acids.

The chain couples TRBV6-1 to TRBJ2-7; D may be TRBD1 (5 bases). The CDR3 extends over 15 amino acids. V was pared by 5 bases and J by 4 bases, with 18 bases between. Looked up from germline, CDR1 is MNHNS and CDR2 is SASEGT. CDR3 sequence: CASSLMDNELYEQYF. CDR3 in DNA: TGTGCCAGCAGTCTCATGGACAACGAATTATACGAGCAGTACTTC.

J is TRBJ1-5 and V is TRBV6-5; 8 nucleotides line up with TRBD1. There are 15 residues in the CDR3. In germline, CDR1 is MNHEY, CDR2 SVGAGI. V shed 5 bases and J 2 bases; nucleotides not matched to a gene: 5. The CDR3 region is CASSPTGVGNQPQHF. The CDR3 bases are TGTGCCAGCAGTCCGACAGGGGTTGGCAATCAGCCCCAGCATTTT.

This chain uses TRBV19 with TRBJ1-4; TRBD1 aligns across 8 bases. The CDR3 totals 16 residues. CDR1 is LNHDA, CDR2 SQIVND, per germline (reference sequence). The V segment lost 2 bases and the J segment 4 bases; nucleotides outside the gene matches: 6. CDR3 sequence reads: CASSIQGAVGNEKLFF. The CDR3 coding sequence is TGTGCCAGTAGTATACAGGGGGCGGTTGGTAATGAAAAACTGTTTTTT.

This clone was recorded only once. The genes are TRBV29-1 and TRBJ2-3; 14 bases align to TRBD2. CDR1 and CDR2 (germline): SQVTM, ANQGSEA. V was pared by 4 bases and J by 5 bases, with 2 bases of the junction left unmatched. The length of the CDR3 is 14 residues. In DNA form, the CDR3 reads TGCAGCGTTGGACTAGCGGGGGGGGGAGATACGCAGTATTTT. This encodes CSVGLAGGGDTQYF.